Described below is a single T cell receptor beta chain sequence and its context. Germline V CDR1 and CDR2: SGHVS, FQNEAQ. The CDR3 length is 15 residues. This entry belongs to a study of monozygotic twins with inflammatory bowel disease. TCRdb reprocessed the 5' RACE reads, keeping one entry per CDR3 protein, no DNA. With around 450,000 distinct CDR3 sequences in the sample, the ten largest clones hold roughly 2.2%. The chain uses TRBV7-8 and TRBJ2-7; the TCRdb call, TRBD2, lacks DNA for checking. Input material: blood. This TCR came from a human donor with ulcerative colitis or Crohn's disease, or a healthy co-twin of an affected twin (not recorded which). CDR3 in amino acids: CASSMIAGFAYEQYF.